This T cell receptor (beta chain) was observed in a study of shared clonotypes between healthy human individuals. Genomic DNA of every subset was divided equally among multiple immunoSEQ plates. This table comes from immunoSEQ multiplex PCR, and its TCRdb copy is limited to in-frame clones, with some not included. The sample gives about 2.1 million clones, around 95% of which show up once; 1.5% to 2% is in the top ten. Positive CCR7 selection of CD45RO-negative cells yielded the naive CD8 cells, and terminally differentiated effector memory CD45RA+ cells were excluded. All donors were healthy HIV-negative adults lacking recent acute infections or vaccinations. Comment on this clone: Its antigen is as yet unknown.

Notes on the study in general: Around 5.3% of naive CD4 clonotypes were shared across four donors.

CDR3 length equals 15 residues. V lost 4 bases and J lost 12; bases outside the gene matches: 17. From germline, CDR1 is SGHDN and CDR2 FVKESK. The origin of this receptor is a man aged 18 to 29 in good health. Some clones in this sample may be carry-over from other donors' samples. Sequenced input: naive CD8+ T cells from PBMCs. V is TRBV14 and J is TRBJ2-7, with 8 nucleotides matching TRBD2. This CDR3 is CASSLGWTSPEGLYF. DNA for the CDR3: TGTGCCAGCAGCCTAGGCTGGACTAGCCCCGAAGGTCTGTACTTC.